One and the same sample provided the 28 T cell receptor beta chains below, sequenced in a study of shared clonotypes between healthy human individuals. The assay was immunoSEQ multiplex PCR, and TCRdb's table has in-frame clones only and misses some. Of 2 million to 2.5 million clones listed, around 95% were seen once; the top ten hold roughly 0.13%. Sequencing was done on a sample of naive CD4+ T cells sorted from blood. Noted subset: CD45RA+ positively selected. The receptors were gathered from a man between 18 and 29 years old in good health.

The chain couples TRBV5-4 to TRBJ1-1; the D gene is possibly TRBD1 (5 bases). CDR1 and CDR2 from the germline V gene are SGHNT and YYREEE (reference sequence). V was pared by 2 bases and J by 4 bases, with 15 bases between. The CDR3 is made up of 15 amino acids. Here the CDR3 reads CASSFRSAGGTEAFF. In nucleotides, the CDR3 is TGTGCCAGCAGCTTTAGGTCCGCTGGGGGCACTGAAGCTTTCTTT.

The chain joins TRBV23-1 to TRBJ2-1; 7 nucleotides match TRBD2. TRBV23-1 is an ORF for which the function is uncertain. V gave up 9 bases and J gave up 8 bases; unmatched junction bases: 16. The CDR3 is 15 amino acids. The CDR3 DNA follows: TGCGCCAGTAACGTAGGCGGGGGTTCGTGGGATGAGCAGTTCTTC. Its protein product is CASNVGGGSWDEQFF.

The V gene is TRBV5-1, the J gene TRBJ2-7; TRBD2 matches at 7 bases. Unmatched junction bases numbered 6, after V lost 4 bases and J lost 2 bases. Germline CDR1 reads SGHRS; CDR2 reads YFSETQ. This CDR3 is 14 amino acids long. CDR3: CASSPREGTYEQYF. The CDR3, as DNA: TGCGCCAGCAGCCCGAGGGAGGGAACCTACGAGCAGTACTTC.

The chain joins TRBV19 to TRBJ1-5; D is perhaps TRBD1 (6 bases). Per the germline V gene, CDR1 is LNHDA and CDR2 is SQIVND (reference sequence). This CDR3 spans 16 amino acids. Trimming cost V 6 bases and J 1 base, with 16 bases left between them. Here the CDR3 reads CASRWGLRQSNQPQHF. The CDR3 DNA reads as TGTGCCAGTAGGTGGGGGCTTCGACAGAGCAATCAGCCCCAGCATTTT.

This chain joins TRBV7-9 and TRBJ2-1; D not certain. The CDR3 runs 13 residues. Trimming pared 2 bases from V and 3 bases from J, leaving 5 bases between. The germline gives CDR1 SEHNR, CDR2 FQNEAQ (reference sequence). The CDR3 DNA is TGTGCCAGCAGCTTAAACGTCTACAATGAGCAGTTCTTC. It translates to CASSLNVYNEQFF.

This clone has only one observation. CDR3 sequence reads: CASSPQVDTSRGRSPLHF. CDR3 nucleotide sequence: TGCGCCAGCAGCCCTCAAGTGGACACCAGCCGAGGGAGGTCACCCCTCCACTTT. This sequence joins TRBV4-1 and TRBJ1-6; tentatively, D is TRBD1 (5 bases). Between the trimmed V and J ends, which lost 4 bases and 10 bases, there was a span of 26 bases. CDR3 length: 18 amino acids. Germline CDR1 MGHRA, CDR2 YSYEKL.

The rearrangement uses TRBV6-1 and TRBJ1-2; no firm D call. The germline gives CDR1 MNHNS, CDR2 SASEGT. The CDR3 has 17 residues. V shed 2 bases and J shed 6 bases, with 22 bases lying between them. The CDR3 DNA reads as TGTGCCAGCAGTGAATCTAAGGCAGGAAGGGAAAAGAATGGCTACACCTTC. Residues: CASSESKAGREKNGYTF.

This chain links TRBV9 with TRBJ1-4, with D perhaps matching TRBD1 (5 bases). Germline V gene sequence: CDR1 SGDLS, CDR2 YYNGEE. Deletions cut 5 bases from V and 6 bases from J, with 17 bases between. The CDR3 is 15 amino acids. This CDR3 is CASSRDGGSYEKLFF. DNA for the CDR3: TGTGCCAGCAGTCGGGACGGAGGATCCTATGAAAAACTGTTTTTT.

CDR3 bases: TGTGCCAGCAGGGGAGCGGGGGGGAAGACAGATACGCAGTATTTT. Encoded protein: CASRGAGGKTDTQYF. The chain is built from TRBV28 and TRBJ2-3, with 10 bases matching TRBD2. This CDR3 region has 15 residues. Losses at the gene ends were 6 bases for V and 3 bases for J; bases not matched to a gene: 6. Germline CDR1 and CDR2: MDHEN and SYDVKM.

The chain has TRBV11-2 and TRBJ2-7; TRBD1 matches 8 bases. V was clipped by 4 bases and J by 2 bases; unmatched bases: 10. This CDR3 contains 16 residues. Germline-derived CDR1 and CDR2 are SGHAT and FQNNGV. The CDR3 is CASSSIADRAPYEQYF. CDR3 sequence (DNA): TGTGCCAGCAGCTCAATCGCGGACAGGGCCCCCTACGAGCAGTACTTC.

CDR3 loop: CAITPDISIGPQHF. In DNA, the CDR3 is TGTGCCATCACTCCGGACATATCGATAGGGCCCCAGCATTTT. This chain uses TRBV10-3 with TRBJ1-5; tentatively, D is TRBD1 (5 bases). Germline values: CDR1 ENHRY, CDR2 SYGVKD. This CDR3 is 14 amino acids long. Trimming pared 7 bases from V and 9 bases from J, leaving 19 bases between.

The rearrangement links TRBV25-1 to TRBJ2-7; D possibly uses TRBD1 or TRBD2 (5 bases each). The CDR3 is made up of 15 amino acids. V was cut by 4 bases and J by 0 bases, with 13 bases left in between. Germline CDR1 MGHDK, CDR2 SYGVNS. The CDR3 DNA follows: TGTGCCAGCAGTGCGGGGCAGGGAAGCTCCTACGAGCAGTACTTC. Amino acid sequence: CASSAGQGSSYEQYF.

To note about this clone: Different DNA sequences within this sample yield the same CDR3. V is TRBV5-1 and J is TRBJ2-7; tentative D call: TRBD1 (5 bases). V was shortened by 7 bases and J by 1 base, with 6 bases between the two germline ends. There are 11 residues in the CDR3. Per the germline V gene, CDR1 is SGHRS and CDR2 is YFSETQ. This CDR3 is CASRQSYEQYF. CDR3 in DNA: TGCGCCAGCCGACAGTCCTACGAGCAGTACTTC. The full variable domain, its missing parts supplied by reference TRBV5-1 and TRBJ2-7, is KAGVTQTPRYLIKTRGQQVTLSCSPISGHRSVSWYQQTPGQGLQFLFEYFSETQRNKGNFPGRFSGRQFSNSRSEMNVSTLELGDSALYLCASRQSYEQYFGPGTRLTVT.

With respect to this clone: Other DNA sequences of this sample code for an identical CDR3. The J gene is TRBJ1-1, the V gene TRBV30; D perhaps matches TRBD1 (5 bases). V was clipped by 3 bases and J by 2 bases, with 19 bases between them. This CDR3 contains 16 residues. Looked up from germline, CDR1 is GTSNPN and CDR2 is SVGIG (reference sequence). Here the CDR3 DNA reads TGTGCCTGGAGACACACGAAAAGGACAAGAAACACTGAAGCTTTCTTT. Translating it yields CAWRHTKRTRNTEAFF.

The chain recombines TRBV19 with TRBJ2-7, with 10 bases fitting TRBD2. The CDR3 has 14 amino acids. The germline V gene encodes CDR1 LNHDA and CDR2 SQIVND (reference sequence). V lost 6 bases and J lost 4; bases outside the gene matches: 6. CDR3 loop: CASRRTSGGYEQYF. CDR3 nucleotide sequence: TGTGCCAGTAGGAGGACTAGCGGTGGGTACGAGCAGTACTTC.

The chain carries TRBV28 and TRBJ2-5; the D gene is possibly TRBD1 (6 bases). Germline lookup yields CDR1 MDHEN and CDR2 SYDVKM. Trimming left V 7 bases short and J 5 bases short, with 17 bases between. This CDR3 spans 14 amino acids. CDR3 sequence (DNA): TGTGCCAGCAACCAGGACAGTGGAAAGGAGACCCAGTACTTC. This encodes CASNQDSGKETQYF.

The rearrangement uses TRBV6-1 and TRBJ1-1, with D maybe TRBD1 (6 bases). Trimming cost V 6 bases and J 4 bases, with 15 bases left between them. Looked up from germline, CDR1 is MNHNS and CDR2 is SASEGT. CDR3 length: 14 residues. The CDR3 DNA sequence: TGTGCCAGCAGCGCCTATGAAGGGGGCACTGAAGCTTTCTTT. Translating it yields CASSAYEGGTEAFF.

In DNA form, the CDR3 reads TGTGCCAGCTCACCACTGGAGGGGATGGGTGGCTACACCTTC. Its protein is CASSPLEGMGGYTF. This rearrangement joins TRBV18 to TRBJ1-2; D might be TRBD1 (5 bases). The CDR3 has 14 residues. Germline V gene data show CDR1 as KGHSH and CDR2 as LQKENI. Trimming removed 1 base at V and 7 bases at J, with 13 bases between.

In this sample, this clone turned up once. The chain recombines TRBV5-1 with TRBJ2-5; TRBD1 is a possible D gene (5 bases). The CDR3 has 13 residues. The V end lost 4 bases, the J end lost 5 bases, and 12 bases lay between the germline ends. Germline V gene data show CDR1 as SGHRS and CDR2 as YFSETQ. CDR3 DNA: TGCGCCAGCAGCACAAGGGGTTGGGAGACCCAGTACTTC. Protein sequence: CASSTRGWETQYF.

The V call is TRBV27, the J call TRBJ2-4; D unresolved. In germline, CDR1 is MNHEY, CDR2 SMNVEV (reference sequence). The CDR3 is made up of 14 amino acids. The V end lost 3 bases, the J end lost 3 bases, and 9 bases lay between the germline ends. CDR3 DNA: TGTGCCAGCAGTTTCCCCGTGGGCAAAAACATTCAGTACTTC. Amino acid sequence: CASSFPVGKNIQYF.

This chain joins TRBV28 and TRBJ2-1; no clear D gene. The V end was cut by 1 base, the J end by 7 bases, with 17 bases between. The CDR3 covers 16 residues. CDR1 and CDR2 from the germline V gene are MDHEN and SYDVKM. CDR3: CASSLYGSQVKNEQFF. The CDR3 DNA reads as TGTGCCAGCAGTTTATACGGAAGCCAAGTTAAGAATGAGCAGTTCTTC.

The gene calls are TRBV18 and TRBJ2-7; D uncertain. This CDR3 contains 14 residues. Germline V CDR1 and CDR2: KGHSH, LQKENI. V was trimmed by 6 bases and J by 0 bases, leaving 12 bases between them. CDR3 region: CASSAAQSSYEQYF. DNA for the CDR3: TGTGCCAGCTCTGCAGCTCAGTCCTCCTACGAGCAGTACTTC.

This clone appeared a single time. The chain's CDR3 is CASSFLVGSNQPQHF. The CDR3 nucleotides read TGTGCCAGCAGCTTTTTGGTTGGGAGCAATCAGCCCCAGCATTTT. The chain couples TRBV12-1 to TRBJ1-5. TRBV12-1 constitutes a pseudogene. CDR3 length equals 15 residues.

This chain links TRBV4-3 with TRBJ2-3; 8 positions match TRBD2. Germline V gene lookup returns CDR1 LGHNA and CDR2 YSLEER. The V and J ends lost 1 base and 4 bases, in that order; junction bases with no gene match: 7. The CDR3 length is 16 residues. CDR3 region: CASSQGLAGGPDTQYF. In DNA, the CDR3 is TGCGCCAGCAGCCAAGGGCTAGCGGGCGGTCCAGATACGCAGTATTTT.

The genes are TRBV6-5 and TRBJ1-1; D may be TRBD1 (5 bases). The CDR3 length is 13 residues. Trimming took 8 bases from V and 4 from J, leaving 14 bases between them. Germline CDR1 is MNHEY and CDR2 is SVGAGI. The CDR3 sequence is CASFSGTSTEAFF. The DNA for the CDR3 is TGTGCCAGCTTCTCAGGGACTAGCACTGAAGCTTTCTTT.

The V and J genes are TRBV18 and TRBJ2-1; possibly TRBD1 for D (5 bases). Germline CDR1 is KGHSH and CDR2 is LQKENI. This CDR3 is built from 16 residues. Trimming pared 10 bases from V and 1 base from J, leaving 20 bases between. The CDR3 nucleotides read TGTGCCACCGATTTTCGTGGGGCAAGGTCCTACAATGAGCAGTTCTTC. It translates to CATDFRGARSYNEQFF.

The rearrangement joins TRBV10-3 to TRBJ1-2, with 7 bases lining up with TRBD1. The junction had 7 bases not matched to a gene; V was cut back by 5 bases and J by 4 bases. Per germline, CDR1 ENHRY and CDR2 SYGVKD. The CDR3 is 14 amino acids. The CDR3 here is CAISMGQIPYGYTF. The DNA of the CDR3 is TGTGCCATCAGTATGGGACAGATTCCCTATGGCTACACCTTC.

The rearrangement joins TRBV27 to TRBJ2-7; D remains ambiguous. Per germline, CDR1 MNHEY and CDR2 SMNVEV (reference sequence). The CDR3 has 14 residues. Trimming shortened V by 5 bases and J by 2 bases, and 13 bases separated the two germline ends. The CDR3 is CASSGVGKTYEQYF. CDR3 DNA sequence: TGTGCCAGCAGTGGGGTTGGCAAGACCTACGAGCAGTACTTC.